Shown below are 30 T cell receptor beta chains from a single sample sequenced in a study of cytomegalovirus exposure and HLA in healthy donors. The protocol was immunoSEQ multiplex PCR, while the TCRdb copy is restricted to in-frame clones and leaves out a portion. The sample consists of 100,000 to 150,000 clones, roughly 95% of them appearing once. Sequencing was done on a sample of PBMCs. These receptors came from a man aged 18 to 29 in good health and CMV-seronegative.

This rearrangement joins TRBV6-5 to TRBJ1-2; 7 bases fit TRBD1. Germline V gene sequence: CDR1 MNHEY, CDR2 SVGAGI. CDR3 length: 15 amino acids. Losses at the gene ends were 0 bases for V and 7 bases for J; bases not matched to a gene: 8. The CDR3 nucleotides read TGTGCCAGCAGTTACTCAAGAAGGGGGCAGGTTGGCTACACCTTC. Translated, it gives CASSYSRRGQVGYTF.

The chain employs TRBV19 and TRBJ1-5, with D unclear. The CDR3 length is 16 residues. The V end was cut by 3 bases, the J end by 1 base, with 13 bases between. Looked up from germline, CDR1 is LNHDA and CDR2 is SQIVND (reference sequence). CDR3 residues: CASSMGGGGSNQPQHF. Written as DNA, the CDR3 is TGTGCCAGTAGTATGGGTGGAGGAGGAAGCAATCAGCCCCAGCATTTT.

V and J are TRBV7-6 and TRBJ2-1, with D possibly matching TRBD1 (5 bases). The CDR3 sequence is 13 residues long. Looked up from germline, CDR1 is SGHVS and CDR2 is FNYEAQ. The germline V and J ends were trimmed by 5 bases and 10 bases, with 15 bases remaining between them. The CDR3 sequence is CASSPPGFREQFF. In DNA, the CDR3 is TGTGCCAGCAGCCCACCAGGGTTCCGGGAGCAGTTCTTC.

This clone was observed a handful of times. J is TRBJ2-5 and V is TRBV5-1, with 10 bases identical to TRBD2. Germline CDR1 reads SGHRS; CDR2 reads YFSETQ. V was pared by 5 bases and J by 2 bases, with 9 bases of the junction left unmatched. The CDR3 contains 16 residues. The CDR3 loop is CASRSGLAHEQETQYF. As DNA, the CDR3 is TGCGCCAGCAGGTCGGGACTAGCGCACGAACAAGAGACCCAGTACTTC.

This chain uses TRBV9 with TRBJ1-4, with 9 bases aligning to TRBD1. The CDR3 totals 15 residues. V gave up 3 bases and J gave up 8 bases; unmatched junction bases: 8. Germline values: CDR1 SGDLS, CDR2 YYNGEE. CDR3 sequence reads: CASSGPGTGREKLFF. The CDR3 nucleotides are TGTGCCAGCAGCGGACCCGGGACAGGGAGAGAAAAACTGTTTTTT. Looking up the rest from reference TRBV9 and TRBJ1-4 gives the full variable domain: DSGVTQTPKHLITATGQRVTLRCSPRSGDLSVYWYQQSLDQGLQFLIQYYNGEERAKGNILERFSAQQFPDLHSELNLSSLELGDSALYFCASSGPGTGREKLFFGSGTQLSVL.

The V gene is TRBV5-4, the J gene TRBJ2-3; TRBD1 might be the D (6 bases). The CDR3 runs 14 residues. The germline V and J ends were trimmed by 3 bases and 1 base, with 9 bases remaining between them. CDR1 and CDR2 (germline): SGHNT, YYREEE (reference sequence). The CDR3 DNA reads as TGTGCCAGCAGCTGGGACACCCGCACAGATACGCAGTATTTT. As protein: CASSWDTRTDTQYF.

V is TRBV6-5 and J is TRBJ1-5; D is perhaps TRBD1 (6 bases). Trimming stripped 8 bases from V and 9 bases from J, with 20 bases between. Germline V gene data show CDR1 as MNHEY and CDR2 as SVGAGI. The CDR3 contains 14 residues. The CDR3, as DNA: TGTGCCAGCGGGGAAGGACAGAGTCCCCGGCCCCAGCATTTT. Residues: CASGEGQSPRPQHF.

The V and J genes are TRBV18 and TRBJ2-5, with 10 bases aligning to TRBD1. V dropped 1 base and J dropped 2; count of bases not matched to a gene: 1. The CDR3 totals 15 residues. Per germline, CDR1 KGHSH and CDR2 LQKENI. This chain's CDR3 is CASSPLGQGQETQYF. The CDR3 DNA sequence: TGTGCCAGCTCACCACTGGGACAGGGGCAAGAGACCCAGTACTTC.

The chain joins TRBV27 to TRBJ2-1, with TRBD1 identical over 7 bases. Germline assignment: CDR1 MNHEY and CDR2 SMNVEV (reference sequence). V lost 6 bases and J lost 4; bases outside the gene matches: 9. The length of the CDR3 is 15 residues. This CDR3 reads CASSPRDSAYNEQFF. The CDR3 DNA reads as TGTGCCAGCAGCCCCCGGGACAGCGCATACAATGAGCAGTTCTTC.

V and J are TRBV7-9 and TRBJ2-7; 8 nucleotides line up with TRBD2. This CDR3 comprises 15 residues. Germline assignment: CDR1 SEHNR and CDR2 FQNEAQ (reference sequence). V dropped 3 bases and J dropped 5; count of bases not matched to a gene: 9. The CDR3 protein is CASSFLGAGGNEQYF. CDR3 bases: TGTGCCAGCAGCTTCCTGGGCGCGGGAGGAAACGAGCAGTACTTC.

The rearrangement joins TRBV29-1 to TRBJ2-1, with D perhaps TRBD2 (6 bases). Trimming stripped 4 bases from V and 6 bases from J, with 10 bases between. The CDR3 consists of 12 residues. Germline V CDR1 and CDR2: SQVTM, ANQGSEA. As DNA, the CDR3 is TGCAGCGTTGTAGCGGAGATCAATGAGCAGTTCTTC. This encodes CSVVAEINEQFF.

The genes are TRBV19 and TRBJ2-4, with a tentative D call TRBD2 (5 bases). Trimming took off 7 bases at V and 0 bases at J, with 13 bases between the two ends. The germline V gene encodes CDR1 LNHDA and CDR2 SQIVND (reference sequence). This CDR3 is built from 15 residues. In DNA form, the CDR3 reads TGTGCCAGTACCCCAGCGGACCTAGCCAAAAACATTCAGTACTTC. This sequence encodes CASTPADLAKNIQYF.

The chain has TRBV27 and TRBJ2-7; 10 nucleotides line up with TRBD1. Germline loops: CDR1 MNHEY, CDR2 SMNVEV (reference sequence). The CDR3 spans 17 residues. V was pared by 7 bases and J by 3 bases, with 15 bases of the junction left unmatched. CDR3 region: CASKTWTAGTGDYEQYF. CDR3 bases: TGTGCCAGCAAAACTTGGACAGCCGGGACAGGGGACTACGAGCAGTACTTC.

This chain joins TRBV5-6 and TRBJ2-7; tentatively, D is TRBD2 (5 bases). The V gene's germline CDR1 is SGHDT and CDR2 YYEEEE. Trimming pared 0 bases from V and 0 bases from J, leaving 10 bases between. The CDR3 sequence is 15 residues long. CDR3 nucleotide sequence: TGTGCCAGCAGCTTGGGGCTAGCTGGCTCCTACGAGCAGTACTTC. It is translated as CASSLGLAGSYEQYF.

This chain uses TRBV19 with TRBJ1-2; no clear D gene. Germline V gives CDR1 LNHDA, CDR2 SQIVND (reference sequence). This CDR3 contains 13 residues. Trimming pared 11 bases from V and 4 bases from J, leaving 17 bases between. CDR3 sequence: CASKGGNFYGYTF. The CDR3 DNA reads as TGTGCCTCTAAGGGAGGGAATTTCTATGGCTACACCTTC.

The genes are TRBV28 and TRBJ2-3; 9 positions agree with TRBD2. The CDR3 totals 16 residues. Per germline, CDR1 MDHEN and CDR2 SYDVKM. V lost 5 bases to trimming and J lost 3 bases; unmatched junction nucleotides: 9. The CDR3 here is CASSGMTSGLTDTQYF. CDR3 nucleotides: TGTGCCAGCAGTGGGATGACTAGCGGCTTAACAGATACGCAGTATTTT.

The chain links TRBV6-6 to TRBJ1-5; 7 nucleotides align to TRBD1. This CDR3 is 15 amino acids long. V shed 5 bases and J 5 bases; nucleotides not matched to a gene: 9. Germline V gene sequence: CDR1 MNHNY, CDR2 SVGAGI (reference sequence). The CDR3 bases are TGTGCCAGCAGTCCCTCAACAGGGGACTATCAGCCCCAGCATTTT. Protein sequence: CASSPSTGDYQPQHF.

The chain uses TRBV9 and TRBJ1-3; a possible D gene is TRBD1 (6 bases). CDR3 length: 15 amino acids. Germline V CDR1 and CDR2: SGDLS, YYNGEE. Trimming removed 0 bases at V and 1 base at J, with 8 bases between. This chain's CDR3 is CASSVDTGSGNTIYF. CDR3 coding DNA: TGTGCCAGCAGCGTAGACACAGGGTCTGGAAACACCATATATTTT.

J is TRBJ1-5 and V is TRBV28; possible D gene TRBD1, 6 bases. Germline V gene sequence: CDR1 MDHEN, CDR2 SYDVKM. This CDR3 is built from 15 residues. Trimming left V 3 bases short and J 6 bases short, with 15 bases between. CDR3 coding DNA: TGTGCCAGCAGTTTTTCGGGGGGCGCGACTCAGCCCCAGCATTTT. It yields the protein CASSFSGGATQPQHF.

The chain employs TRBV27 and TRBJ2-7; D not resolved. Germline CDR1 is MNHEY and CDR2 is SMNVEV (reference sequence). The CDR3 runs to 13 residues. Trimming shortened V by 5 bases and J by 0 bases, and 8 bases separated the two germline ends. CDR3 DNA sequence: TGTGCCAGCAGTCCCATTAGCTCCTACGAGCAGTACTTC. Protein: CASSPISSYEQYF.

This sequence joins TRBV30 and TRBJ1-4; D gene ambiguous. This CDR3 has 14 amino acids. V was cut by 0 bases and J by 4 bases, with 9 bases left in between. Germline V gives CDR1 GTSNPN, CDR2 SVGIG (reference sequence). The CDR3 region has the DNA TGTGCCTGGAGTGTCGGGCGGGATAATGAAAAACTGTTTTTT. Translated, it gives CAWSVGRDNEKLFF.

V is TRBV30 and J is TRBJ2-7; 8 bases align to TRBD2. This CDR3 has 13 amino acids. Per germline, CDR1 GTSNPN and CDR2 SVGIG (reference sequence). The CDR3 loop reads CSQGREGEYEQYF. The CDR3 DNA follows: TGTTCACAGGGCCGGGAGGGCGAGTACGAGCAGTACTTC.

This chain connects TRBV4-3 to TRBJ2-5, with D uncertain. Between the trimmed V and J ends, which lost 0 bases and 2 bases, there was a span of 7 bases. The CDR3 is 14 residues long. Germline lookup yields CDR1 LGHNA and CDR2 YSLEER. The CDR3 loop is CASSQDSSQETQYF. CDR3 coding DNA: TGCGCCAGCAGCCAAGATTCCTCTCAAGAGACCCAGTACTTC.

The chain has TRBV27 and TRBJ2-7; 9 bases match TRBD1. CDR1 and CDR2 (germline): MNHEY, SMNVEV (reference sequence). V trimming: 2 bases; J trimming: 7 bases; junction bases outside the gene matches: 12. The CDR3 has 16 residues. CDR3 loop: CASSLNPPTGGGEQYF. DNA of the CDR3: TGTGCCAGCAGTTTAAACCCCCCGACAGGGGGAGGAGAGCAGTACTTC.

The CDR3 loop reads CASSLDPLEAGRDNEQFF. In DNA form, the CDR3 reads TGCGCCAGCAGCCTCGACCCCCTCGAGGCGGGGAGAGACAATGAGCAGTTCTTC. The genes are TRBV4-3 and TRBJ2-1, with D tentatively TRBD2 (6 bases). The CDR3 contains 18 residues. CDR1 is LGHNA, CDR2 YSLEER, per germline. V was trimmed by 4 bases and J by 5 bases, leaving 24 bases between them.

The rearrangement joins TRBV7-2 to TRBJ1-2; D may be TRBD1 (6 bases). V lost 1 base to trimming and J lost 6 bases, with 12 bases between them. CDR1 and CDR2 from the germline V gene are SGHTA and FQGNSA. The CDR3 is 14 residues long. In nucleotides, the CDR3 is TGTGCCAGCAGCTTAGGGACAGTCAAGGATGGCTACACCTTC. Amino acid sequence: CASSLGTVKDGYTF.

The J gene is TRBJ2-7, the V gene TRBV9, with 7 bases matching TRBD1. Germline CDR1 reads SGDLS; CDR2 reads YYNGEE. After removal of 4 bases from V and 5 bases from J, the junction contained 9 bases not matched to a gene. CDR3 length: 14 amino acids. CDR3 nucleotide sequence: TGTGCCAGCAGCCCTCACGACAGGGACCACGAGCAGTACTTC. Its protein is CASSPHDRDHEQYF.

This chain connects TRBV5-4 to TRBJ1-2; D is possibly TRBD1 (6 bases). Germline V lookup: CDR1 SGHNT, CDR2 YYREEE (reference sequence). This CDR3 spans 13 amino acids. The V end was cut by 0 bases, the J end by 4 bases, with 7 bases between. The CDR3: CASSLGRGYGYTF. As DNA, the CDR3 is TGTGCCAGCAGCTTGGGCAGGGGCTATGGCTACACCTTC. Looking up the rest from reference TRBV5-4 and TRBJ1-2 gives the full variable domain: ETGVTQSPTHLIKTRGQQVTLRCSSQSGHNTVSWYQQALGQGPQFIFQYYREEENGRGNFPPRFSGLQFPNYSSELNVNALELDDSALYLCASSLGRGYGYTFGSGTRLTVV.

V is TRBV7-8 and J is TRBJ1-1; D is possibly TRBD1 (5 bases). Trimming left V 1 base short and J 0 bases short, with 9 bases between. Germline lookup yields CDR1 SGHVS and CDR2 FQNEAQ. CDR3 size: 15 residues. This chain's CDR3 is CASSLGGRLNTEAFF. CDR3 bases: TGTGCCAGCAGCTTAGGGGGCAGGCTGAACACTGAAGCTTTCTTT. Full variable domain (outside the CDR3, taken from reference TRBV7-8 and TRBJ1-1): GAGVSQSPRYKVAKRGQDVALRCDPISGHVSLFWYQQALGQGPEFLTYFQNEAQLDKSGLPSDRFFAERPEGSVSTLKIQRTQQEDSAVYLCASSLGGRLNTEAFFGQGTRLTVV.

This chain's CDR3 is CASRQGTLAYEQYF. CDR3 DNA sequence: TGTGCCAGCCGTCAAGGGACATTGGCCTACGAGCAGTACTTC. The rearrangement uses TRBV27 and TRBJ2-7; D perhaps matches TRBD1 (6 bases). CDR1 and CDR2 (germline): MNHEY, SMNVEV (reference sequence). The CDR3 spans 14 residues. The V end was cut by 8 bases, the J end by 2 bases, with 16 bases between.